This T cell receptor beta chain was observed in a study of CD4 T cells in relation to SARS-CoV-2 and coronaviruses listed by TCRdb under 2021. Study-wide context: In the ViraFEST assay, PBMCs were cultured with antigen for around nine days, after which TCR beta CDR3s were sequenced to identify antigen-specific clonal expansions. A median age of around 38 years, with a range of about 20 to 80 years, was recorded for the full convalescent cohort of over 9 patients. The Adaptive Biotechnologies TCR-sequencing kit was used for samples from a few pre-COVID donors and for the naive versus memory experiments, whereas the other data were Illumina-based. Of the 12 convalescent patients, 8 were male and 4 were female, and two of the subjects were Hispanic. At the level of individual TCR clonotypes, the study measured memory CD4+ T cell crossreactivity between SARS-CoV-2 spike protein and common cold coronavirus spike proteins. Patient-derived lymphoblastoid cell lines were used to map the HLA restriction of shared crossreactive spike epitopes. For other donors in the study, expansion assays were sequenced with a different, Illumina-based TCR-beta assay. Study-level results and caveats: Naive versus memory sequencing indicated that memory recall responses, rather than primary responses primed during culture, are detected by the assay. Pre-pandemic and post-infection samples were not both contributed by any donor, so tracing of the source of pre-existing responses was limited. The study was constrained by small numbers of patients and of tested TCRs. Compared with monoreactive clones, crossreactive clones had significantly weaker SARS-CoV-2-driven expansion, a result consistent with antigenic imprinting. Because the crossreactivity analysis focused on spike protein, crossreactivity against other viral proteins was not assessed. In about two thirds of donors, memory CD4+ clonotypes turned up that crossrecognized SARS-CoV-2 and at least one common cold coronavirus spike.

Naive and memory CD4+ T cells were separated from cryopreserved PBMCs through CD4 enrichment, which was followed by EasySep naive CD4+ T cell enrichment. For over nine days, roughly 100,000 sorted naive or memory CD4+ T cells were cultured together with CEF peptides and T cell-depleted PBMCs at a 1:1 ratio. Each peptide culture condition was generally run in triplicate replicate wells. Ficoll-Paque PLUS gradient centrifugation was used to isolate PBMCs from leukapheresis product or whole blood. PBMCs were either cryopreserved at -140°C or used fresh in the expansion assay. The QIAamp Micro DNA Kit was used to extract genomic DNA from the CD4+ T cells. DNA from CEF-cultured naive and memory CD4+ T cells underwent immunoSEQ TCR-beta sequencing at survey level. In the authors' own workflow: During preprocessing, nonproductive sequences were removed, as were CDR3s that did not start with C, did not end with F or W, or were shorter than 7 amino acids. The MANAFEST web app was used to call antigen-specific clonotypes on the basis of expansion compared with the reference and with other culture wells. A clone was considered positive if significant expansion relative to the reference culture was observed in 2 of 3 replicate wells at an FDR below 0.05. Positive clones also required significant expansion versus all other tandem wells and an odds ratio above 5. Cultured and uncultured naive and memory CD4+ repertoires were searched for previously identified spike- and CEF-reactive CDR3s. CDR3 homology was measured as pairwise Levenshtein distance, computed with the stringdist R package after trimming three terminal residues from each end. Sourced from immuneACCESS, this table was stored by TCRdb with only in-frame sequences that have V and J called. A share of the clones is absent; for the studies checked, an unresolved V gene accounts for under half, and the remainder has no known explanation. That table is the source of V, J and clone size, and D and trimming were worked out from the DNA. In all, the sample holds 38,000 or so clones, and about 79% of those were seen once. 6.6% of the sample goes to the ten largest clones.

CDR1 and CDR2, looked up from the germline V gene, are KGHDR and SFDVKD. V drops 3 bases and J drops 9 bases, leaving 11 bases in between. The CDR3 starts with the cysteine, ends with the phenylalanine, and has 13 residues. The sequence is cut down to CDR3 DNA, 39 bases in frame from base 1. Details on this clone: Its antigen is not yet known. No qualities accompany the bases; no much larger clone lies one base away.

The rearrangement combines TRBV24-1 with TRBJ2-1; the D element might be TRBD1 or TRBD2, as each aligns at 5 bases. This receptor was taken from an adult with COVID-19. The sample comprised naive CD4+ T cells from PBMCs, cultured in vitro. The cell subset or site label here, explained by the study, means: naive CD4+ T cells isolated by negative enrichment. The DNA sequence reads TGTGCCACCAGTGATGAGGGGAGTACTGAGCAGTTCTTC. This gives the protein CATSDEGSTEQFF.